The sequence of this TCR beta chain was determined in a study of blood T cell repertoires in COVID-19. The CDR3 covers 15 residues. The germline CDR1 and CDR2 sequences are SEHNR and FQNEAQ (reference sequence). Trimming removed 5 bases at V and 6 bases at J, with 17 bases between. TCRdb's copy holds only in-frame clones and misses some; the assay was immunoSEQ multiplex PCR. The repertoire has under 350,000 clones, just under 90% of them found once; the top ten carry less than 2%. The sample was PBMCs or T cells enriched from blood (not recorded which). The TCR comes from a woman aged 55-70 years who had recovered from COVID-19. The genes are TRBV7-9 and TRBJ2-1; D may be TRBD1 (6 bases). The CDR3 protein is CASSEVVGGPNEQFF. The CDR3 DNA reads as TGTGCCAGCAGCGAAGTCGTAGGGGGTCCCAATGAGCAGTTCTTC.